A single TCR beta chain is shown here with its context. The clone's antigen remains unknown. Base quality data are lacking; no much larger clone is found one base away. The germline V gene encodes CDR1 MNHEY and CDR2 SVGAGI. The CDR3 measures 15 amino acids from cysteine to phenylalanine. Just the 45-base CDR3 DNA is kept, in frame starting at base 1. V drops 2 bases and J drops 5 bases, leaving 15 bases in between. This sample was taken from a study of blood T cell repertoires in COVID-19 (dated by TCRdb to 2020 to 2021). Regarding the study in general: Collaborator samples came from the United States, Italy and Spain and covered acute and convalescent phases of COVID-19. The prospective study material was composed of cDNA or gDNA derived from T cells, B-cell-depleted T cells, or PBMCs. The dataset comprised deeply sampled blood TCRbeta repertoires from subjects exposed to, actively infected with, or recovered from COVID-19. A freely available public database, intended as a resource for researchers studying the immune response to SARS-CoV-2, is where the repertoires were released. The samples were drawn from two sources: the first 160 participants of the ongoing ImmuneRACE study, and 1,200 or so subjects contributed by 6 global collaborators. Sample metadata almost always included a de-identified subject ID, COVID-19 status, age in years and sex. Where available, HLA class I and class II types were taken from metadata supplied by the sample provider and were not determined by assay-based typing.

Overall study outcomes, separate from this receptor: The amount of clinical and demographic metadata varied by source and participant and was provided uncurated.

In the prospective study, participants were about 18 to 90 years old, resided in approximately 22 geographic areas of the United States, and were enrolled through a virtual design. To assign participants to cohorts, the prospective study relied on clinical history that participants themselves reported in a screening survey and a study questionnaire. Recovered participants in ImmuneRACE Cohort 3 were defined as having two consecutive negative NP/OP PCR tests, clearance from a healthcare professional, or resolution of symptoms. Each participant in the prospective study had whole blood, serum and a nasopharyngeal or oropharyngeal swab collected by mobile phlebotomists. Participants in the prospective study had the option to provide additional blood draws and questionnaires over a roughly 2-month period. Blood samples from the prospective study were shipped frozen or at room temperature prior to DNA extraction.

The immunoSEQ Assay, a bias-controlled multiplex PCR, was used to amplify TCRbeta CDR3 regions from genomic DNA. Turning to the authors' computational methods: Nucleated cell counts per sample were estimated from amplification of reference gene primers within the assay. To quantify the absolute abundance of each unique TCRbeta CDR3 rearrangement, sequence reads were collapsed and filtered. Productive Simpson clonality was computed per sample as the square root of Simpson's diversity index over productive rearrangements. TCRdb took over this immuneACCESS table, retaining in-frame rearrangements with V and J assigned. Such tables are incomplete; in checked studies, under half of the missing clones stem from an unresolved V gene, and the remainder is unexplained. Clone size and the V and J calls come from that table; the DNA yielded D and trimming. The sample data list hundreds of thousands of clones, and roughly nine tenths of these were observed just once. Of the sample, around 2% falls within the top ten clones.

The sequence was collected from a woman under 30 who had recovered from COVID-19. Material: PBMCs or T cells enriched from blood (not recorded which). In this chain, TRBV6-5 is recombined with TRBJ1-2; TRBD1 is perhaps the D gene, given 5 matching bases. The CDR3 region: CASSYPGGGSYGYTF. At the DNA level, the sequence is TGTGCCAGCAGTTACCCTGGGGGGGGTTCTTATGGCTACACCTTC.